Below are 28 T cell receptor beta chains sequenced from a single sample in a study of cytotoxic CD8 clonotypes in ibrutinib-treated CLL. Sequenced by immunoSEQ multiplex PCR; TCRdb stores in-frame clones only, minus some. This table has about 130,000 clones, 70% to 90% appearing once. This sample comprised PBMCs, obtained after 24 months of ibrutinib treatment. The receptors shown here come from a human donor with chronic lymphocytic leukemia.

The gene calls are TRBV6-5 and TRBJ2-7; 7 bases map to TRBD1. Germline V gene lookup returns CDR1 MNHEY and CDR2 SVGAGI. Trimming took 5 bases from V and 0 from J; bases not matched to a gene: 4. This CDR3 is built from 14 residues. The CDR3 nucleotides are TGTGCCAGCAGTACGAGACAGGGCTCCTACGAGCAGTACTTC. Translated: CASSTRQGSYEQYF.

The chain couples TRBV28 to TRBJ1-1, with D unclear. The germline V gene has CDR1 MDHEN and CDR2 SYDVKM. V lost 2 bases and J lost 0, with 10 bases in between. The CDR3 has 15 residues. The CDR3: CASSLAWQMNTEAFF. The CDR3, as DNA: TGTGCCAGCAGTTTAGCTTGGCAAATGAACACTGAAGCTTTCTTT. Filled out from reference TRBV28 and TRBJ1-1, the complete variable domain reads DVKVTQSSRYLVKRTGEKVFLECVQDMDHENMFWYRQDPGLGLRLIYFSYDVKMKEKGDIPEGYSVSREKKERFSLILESASTNQTSMYLCASSLAWQMNTEAFFGQGTRLTVV.

The DNA of the CDR3 is TGCAGCGAGAAAAGCGGGAGCCTCAATGAGCAGTTCTTC. Translating it yields CSEKSGSLNEQFF. The chain couples TRBV29-1 to TRBJ2-1, with TRBD2 identical over 8 bases. Germline-derived CDR1 and CDR2 are SQVTM and ANQGSEA. V was pared by 7 bases and J by 6 bases, with 8 bases of the junction left unmatched. The CDR3 spans 13 residues.

V gene TRBV6-5 combines with J gene TRBJ2-7; TRBD2 is a possible D gene (5 bases). CDR3 length: 13 residues. Germline V gene sequence: CDR1 MNHEY, CDR2 SVGAGI. The V and J ends lost 5 bases and 1 base respectively, with 9 bases between them. The chain's CDR3 is CASSQGRSYEQYF. As DNA, the CDR3 is TGTGCCAGCAGTCAAGGGAGATCCTACGAGCAGTACTTC.

The chain combines TRBV9 with TRBJ2-7; no definite D call. There are 15 residues in the CDR3. Germline CDR1 is SGDLS and CDR2 is YYNGEE. The V end lost 0 bases, the J end lost 7 bases, and 17 bases lay between the germline ends. The CDR3 loop reads CASSVDPLERGEQYF. The CDR3 coding sequence is TGTGCCAGCAGCGTAGACCCCTTGGAACGTGGGGAGCAGTACTTC.

The chain links TRBV28 to TRBJ2-6; maybe TRBD2 (6 bases). V lost 8 bases to trimming and J lost 1 base, with 9 bases between them. The germline V gene has CDR1 MDHEN and CDR2 SYDVKM. The CDR3 is made up of 14 amino acids. The DNA for the CDR3 is TGTGCCAGCTGCGGGGCATCTGGGGCCAACGTCCTGACTTTC. Translated: CASCGASGANVLTF.

The chain is built from TRBV28 and TRBJ1-1; D unresolved. Germline CDR1 MDHEN, CDR2 SYDVKM. The V and J ends lost 5 bases and 0 bases respectively, with 13 bases between them. The CDR3 has 15 amino acids. In DNA, the CDR3 is TGTGCCAGCAGTCTCACCCTTGTACTGAACACTGAAGCTTTCTTT. This codes for CASSLTLVLNTEAFF.

The chain has TRBV6-6 and TRBJ1-4; D not certain. Deletions cut 1 base from V and 7 bases from J, with 7 bases between. Germline values: CDR1 MNHNY, CDR2 SVGAGI (reference sequence). This CDR3 spans 13 amino acids. CDR3 coding DNA: TGTGCCAGCAGTTACTTCGGAATTGAAAAACTGTTTTTT. Its protein is CASSYFGIEKLFF.

The chain carries TRBV28 and TRBJ2-1; TRBD1 matches at 7 bases. The CDR3 is made up of 15 amino acids. V was pared by 8 bases and J by 8 bases, with 15 bases of the junction left unmatched. Per germline, CDR1 MDHEN and CDR2 SYDVKM. In DNA, the CDR3 is TGTGCCAGCCGCTCCCAGAGACAGGGAATAGATGAGCAGTTCTTC. It is translated as CASRSQRQGIDEQFF.

This chain links TRBV19 with TRBJ1-2, with D uncertain. Germline CDR1 is LNHDA and CDR2 is SQIVND (reference sequence). Trimming took 10 bases from V and 7 from J, leaving 19 bases between them. The CDR3 length is 13 residues. In nucleotides, the CDR3 is TGTGCCACTAAGACCAATGTAAAAGTTGGCTACACCTTC. Its translation: CATKTNVKVGYTF.

The rearrangement joins TRBV4-2 to TRBJ2-3; a possible D gene is TRBD2 (6 bases). Germline V lookup: CDR1 LGHNA, CDR2 YNFKEQ. The CDR3 loop spans 17 amino acids. The V and J ends lost 5 bases and 4 bases respectively, with 22 bases between them. The CDR3 DNA is TGTGCCAGCAGCGACCCCACGGGCGGGGCGTCCTCAGATACGCAGTATTTT. Its protein is CASSDPTGGASSDTQYF.

This clone was detected a few times. Other DNA sequences in the same sample also yield this CDR3. V usage is TRBV7-9 and J usage is TRBJ1-3; D is undetermined. Trimming cost V 1 base and J 4 bases, with 5 bases left between them. CDR1 and CDR2 from the germline V gene are SEHNR and FQNEAQ (reference sequence). The CDR3 length is 13 residues. CDR3 DNA: TGTGCCAGCAGCTTAGGAGAGGGAAACACCATATATTTT. This translates into CASSLGEGNTIYF. Filled out from reference TRBV7-9 and TRBJ1-3, the complete variable domain reads DTGVSQNPRHKITKRGQNVTFRCDPISEHNRLYWYRQTLGQGPEFLTYFQNEAQLEKSRLLSDRFSAERPKGSFSTLEIQRTEQGDSAMYLCASSLGEGNTIYFGEGSWLTVV.

The chain has TRBV5-1 and TRBJ2-2, with TRBD1 as a possible D gene (6 bases). The germline V gene encodes CDR1 SGHRS and CDR2 YFSETQ. The ends were cut back, 4 bases at V and 2 bases at J, with 15 bases in the middle. The CDR3 is 16 amino acids. The CDR3 loop reads CASSPRTASNTGELFF. The CDR3 DNA sequence: TGCGCCAGCAGCCCCAGGACAGCCTCTAACACCGGGGAGCTGTTTTTT.

The chain employs TRBV27 and TRBJ2-1; D gene unclear. Trimming pared 5 bases from V and 10 bases from J, leaving 18 bases between. Germline lookup yields CDR1 MNHEY and CDR2 SMNVEV (reference sequence). The length of the CDR3 is 14 residues. The CDR3 reads CASSPLDVIKEQFF. CDR3 in DNA: TGTGCCAGCAGTCCCCTGGACGTTATAAAGGAGCAGTTCTTC.

This clone was seen only once. This chain uses TRBV19 with TRBJ1-2; D is unclear. Trimming shortened V by 6 bases and J by 0 bases, and 8 bases separated the two germline ends. CDR3 length equals 13 residues. Germline assignment: CDR1 LNHDA and CDR2 SQIVND (reference sequence). DNA for the CDR3: TGTGCCAGTAGCTCCCGAGCTAACTATGGCTACACCTTC. Translation: CASSSRANYGYTF.

The rearrangement links TRBV6-5 to TRBJ2-2, with 8 bases identical to TRBD1. Unmatched junction bases numbered 12, after V lost 7 bases and J lost 8 bases. There are 15 residues in the CDR3. Germline CDR1 is MNHEY and CDR2 is SVGAGI. The CDR3 coding sequence is TGTGCCAGCATCCCCCAGGCAGGGGGCTTAGGGGAGCTGTTTTTT. Amino acid sequence: CASIPQAGGLGELFF.

The CDR3 nucleotides read TGCGCCAGCAGCAGGGACAGGAATGAAAAACTGTTTTTT. This sequence encodes CASSRDRNEKLFF. The genes are TRBV5-1 and TRBJ1-4, with 8 positions matching TRBD1. Per the germline V gene, CDR1 is SGHRS and CDR2 is YFSETQ. The CDR3 runs 13 residues. Unmatched junction bases numbered 1, after V lost 4 bases and J lost 5 bases. Full variable domain (rest looked up from reference TRBV5-1 and TRBJ1-4): KAGVTQTPRYLIKTRGQQVTLSCSPISGHRSVSWYQQTPGQGLQFLFEYFSETQRNKGNFPGRFSGRQFSNSRSEMNVSTLELGDSALYLCASSRDRNEKLFFGSGTQLSVL.

CDR3 DNA sequence: TGTGCCAGCAGTGAAGAGAAGGCCCTCTCCCACACCTTC. This codes for CASSEEKALSHTF. The V gene is TRBV6-1, the J gene TRBJ1-2; D gene ambiguous. V dropped 1 base and J dropped 12 bases, with 15 bases sitting between them. The CDR3 covers 13 residues. Germline V gene lookup returns CDR1 MNHNS and CDR2 SASEGT.

CDR3 in amino acids: CASSPLKGNTEAFF. The CDR3 DNA reads TGCGCCAGCAGTCCCCTGAAGGGGAACACTGAAGCTTTCTTT. J is TRBJ1-1 and V is TRBV5-1; unclear D gene. The CDR3 spans 14 residues. Trimming removed 5 bases at V and 1 base at J, with 12 bases between. Germline V gene sequence: CDR1 SGHRS, CDR2 YFSETQ.

V gene TRBV27 combines with J gene TRBJ1-5; 8 bases agree with TRBD1. CDR3 length equals 17 residues. CDR1 MNHEY and CDR2 SMNVEV come from the germline V gene (reference sequence). Trimming cost V 11 bases and J 0 bases; bases outside gene matches: 15. The CDR3 region is CARRSADREISNQPQHF. In nucleotides, the CDR3 is TGTGCCCGACGATCCGCGGACAGGGAAATTAGCAATCAGCCCCAGCATTTT.

V usage is TRBV4-2 and J usage is TRBJ1-4; weak D call: TRBD1 (5 bases). The germline gives CDR1 LGHNA, CDR2 YNFKEQ. The ends were cut back, 0 bases at V and 4 bases at J, with 27 bases in the middle. The CDR3 contains 21 residues. The DNA for the CDR3 is TGTGCCAGCAGCCAAGATCCAGCCCGGCGAGGGGTCGGGTCCTTTAATGAAAAACTGTTTTTT. Residues: CASSQDPARRGVGSFNEKLFF.

The chain employs TRBV5-1 and TRBJ1-6; D remains unclear. Per the germline V gene, CDR1 is SGHRS and CDR2 is YFSETQ. CDR3 length: 15 residues. V was clipped by 0 bases and J by 7 bases, with 11 bases between them. CDR3 protein: CASSLVLDSNSPLHF. In nucleotides, the CDR3 is TGCGCCAGCAGCTTGGTGCTGGACTCCAATTCACCCCTCCACTTT.

The V call is TRBV5-6, the J call TRBJ1-1; 8 positions agree with TRBD1. This CDR3 has 14 amino acids. Germline V gene sequence: CDR1 SGHDT, CDR2 YYEEEE. Germline trimming cut 3 bases from V and 5 bases from J; bases unmatched to any gene: 6. The CDR3 coding sequence is TGTGCCAGCAGCTGGACAGGGAGTCAAACTGAAGCTTTCTTT. As protein: CASSWTGSQTEAFF.

The chain couples TRBV7-3 to TRBJ2-2; a possible D gene is TRBD2 (5 bases). Trimming stripped 7 bases from V and 5 bases from J, with 11 bases between. The germline CDR1 and CDR2 sequences are SGHTA and FQGTGA. The CDR3 covers 13 residues. CDR3 loop: CASTWGVTGELFF. The CDR3 DNA sequence: TGTGCCAGCACCTGGGGAGTAACCGGGGAGCTGTTTTTT.

The CDR3 region has the DNA TGTGCCAGCAGCCCTCCGGGACCCGCAGCTCTCGAGCAGTACTTC. Its translation: CASSPPGPAALEQYF. V gene TRBV6-6 combines with J gene TRBJ2-7; D tentatively reads TRBD1 or TRBD2 (5 bases each). Germline V gene data show CDR1 as MNHNY and CDR2 as SVGAGI (reference sequence). V lost 6 bases and J lost 6, with 21 bases in between. There are 15 residues in the CDR3.

The V call is TRBV4-1, the J call TRBJ2-5; D is unresolved. The V gene lost 4 bases and the J gene lost 0 bases, with 9 bases spanning the gap. CDR1 is MGHRA and CDR2 is YSYEKL in the germline V gene. The CDR3 length is 14 residues. The CDR3 DNA follows: TGCGCCAGCAGCCCCGTGGCAGACCAAGAGACCCAGTACTTC. Amino acids: CASSPVADQETQYF.

The V and J genes are TRBV7-6 and TRBJ1-1; 9 nucleotides agree with TRBD1. Germline V gives CDR1 SGHVS, CDR2 FNYEAQ. CDR3 length: 14 amino acids. The V segment lost 0 bases and the J segment 8 bases; nucleotides outside the gene matches: 4. The CDR3 sequence: CASSLAPGQGEAFF. CDR3 DNA: TGTGCCAGCAGCTTAGCTCCCGGACAGGGGGAAGCTTTCTTT.

The V call is TRBV6-5, the J call TRBJ2-1; the D gene is possibly TRBD2 (6 bases). V lost 3 bases to trimming and J lost 8 bases, with 17 bases between them. Germline lookup yields CDR1 MNHEY and CDR2 SVGAGI. The CDR3 is 15 residues long. The CDR3 spells CASSYYRGGQYEQFF. CDR3 bases: TGTGCCAGCAGTTATTACCGGGGAGGACAATATGAGCAGTTCTTC.